The 8 T cell receptor beta chains listed next were all sequenced from one sample in a study of control samples from healthy donors and cancer patients. Assay: immunoSEQ multiplex PCR; the TCRdb copy retains only in-frame clones and omits some. The data contain about 150,000 clones, about 94% of them singletons. Material: blood. The receptors were sampled from a middle-aged man in good health.

The chain recombines TRBV5-6 with TRBJ1-2; 7 bases align to TRBD1. From germline, CDR1 is SGHDT and CDR2 YYEEEE. V gave up 3 bases and J gave up 1 base; unmatched junction bases: 3. The CDR3 totals 14 residues. In nucleotides, the CDR3 is TGTGCCAGCAGCTGGGGGACAGATAACTATGGCTACACCTTC. This sequence encodes CASSWGTDNYGYTF. Variable domain in full (rest from reference TRBV5-6 and TRBJ1-2): DAGVTQSPTHLIKTRGQQVTLRCSPKSGHDTVSWYQQALGQGPQFIFQYYEEEERQRGNFPDRFSGHQFPNYSSELNVNALLLGDSALYLCASSWGTDNYGYTFGSGTRLTVV.

J is TRBJ1-5 and V is TRBV2; 11 positions match TRBD1. This CDR3 has 14 residues. Germline lookup yields CDR1 SNHLY and CDR2 FYNNEI. J lost 7 bases, V lost 6 bases, and 5 bases had no gene match. The CDR3 region has the DNA TGTGCCAGCAGAGGACAGGGGGCAGAACAGCCCCAGCATTTT. Translating gives CASRGQGAEQPQHF.

V usage is TRBV7-9 and J usage is TRBJ2-3, with no clear D. Germline CDR1 is SEHNR and CDR2 is FQNEAQ (reference sequence). Trimming removed 2 bases from V and 0 bases from J, with 18 bases in between. There are 18 residues in the CDR3. CDR3 nucleotides: TGTGCCAGCAGCTTAAAAGTACTGACGTCGCGAAGCACAGATACGCAGTATTTT. Residues: CASSLKVLTSRSTDTQYF.

The gene calls are TRBV7-8 and TRBJ1-6; D uncertain. The CDR3 runs to 13 residues. CDR1 is SGHVS, CDR2 FQNEAQ, per germline. Trimming pared 5 bases from V and 8 bases from J, leaving 10 bases between. The CDR3 reads CASSPPRDSPLHF. In DNA form, the CDR3 reads TGTGCCAGCAGCCCCCCGAGGGATTCACCCCTCCACTTT.

V and J are TRBV25-1 and TRBJ1-3; D may be TRBD1 (6 bases). The length of the CDR3 is 15 residues. The V gene's germline CDR1 is MGHDK and CDR2 SYGVNS. Between the trimmed V and J ends, which lost 6 bases and 2 bases, there was a span of 14 bases. The CDR3 bases are TGTGCCAGCAGCAGGGGCAGAGGTGCTGGAAACACCATATATTTT. It yields the protein CASSRGRGAGNTIYF.

The genes are TRBV18 and TRBJ1-4; possibly TRBD1 for D (6 bases). The length of the CDR3 is 14 residues. Germline CDR1 KGHSH, CDR2 LQKENI. V lost 2 bases and J lost 5, with 9 bases in between. CDR3 region: CASSPYGQNEKLFF. DNA of the CDR3: TGTGCCAGCTCACCATACGGACAGAATGAAAAACTGTTTTTT.

The chain joins TRBV21-1 to TRBJ2-2. TRBV21-1 is recorded as a pseudogene. The CDR3 has 17 residues. This CDR3 is CASSTPDMGENTGELFF. CDR3 in DNA: TGTGCCAGCAGCACTCCTGATATGGGGGAGAACACCGGGGAGCTGTTTTTT.

J is TRBJ2-3 and V is TRBV5-1; 9 nucleotides line up with TRBD2. The CDR3 loop spans 15 amino acids. Germline V gene sequence: CDR1 SGHRS, CDR2 YFSETQ. The V gene end was trimmed by 0 bases and the J gene end by 2 bases; junction bases not matched to a gene: 1. The DNA of the CDR3 is TGCGCCAGCAGCTTGGAGCGGGGGGACACAGATACGCAGTATTTT. This encodes CASSLERGDTDTQYF.